This TCR beta chain was recorded in a study of shared clonotypes between healthy human individuals. Study-wide results and limits: Compared with clonotypes that all four donors shared, non-shared clonotypes had lower generation probabilities.

Recent vaccinations or acute infections were absent in the healthy HIV-negative adult donors. CD4+ cells yielded CD45RA+ naive and CD45RA-negative memory subsets. Per germline, CDR1 MDHEN and CDR2 SYDVKM. Trimming took off 6 bases at V and 4 bases at J, with 15 bases between the two ends. The CDR3 is 14 residues long. The authors split each subset's genomic DNA evenly across several immunoSEQ plates. Libraries were prepared by immunoSEQ multiplex PCR; TCRdb keeps only in-frame clonotypes and omits some of them. The table shows over 2 million clones, with 95% occurring only once. Concerning this clone: Its antigen is not identified.

Material for sequencing was naive CD4+ T cells sorted from blood. Subset specified: CD45RA+ positively selected. The chain recombines TRBV28 with TRBJ1-2; D gene uncertain. The receptor's source is a man aged 18-30 years in good health. The CDR3 DNA follows: TGTGCCAGCAGCTACGCGTTTATTGGCTATGGCTACACCTTC. Translation gives CASSYAFIGYGYTF.